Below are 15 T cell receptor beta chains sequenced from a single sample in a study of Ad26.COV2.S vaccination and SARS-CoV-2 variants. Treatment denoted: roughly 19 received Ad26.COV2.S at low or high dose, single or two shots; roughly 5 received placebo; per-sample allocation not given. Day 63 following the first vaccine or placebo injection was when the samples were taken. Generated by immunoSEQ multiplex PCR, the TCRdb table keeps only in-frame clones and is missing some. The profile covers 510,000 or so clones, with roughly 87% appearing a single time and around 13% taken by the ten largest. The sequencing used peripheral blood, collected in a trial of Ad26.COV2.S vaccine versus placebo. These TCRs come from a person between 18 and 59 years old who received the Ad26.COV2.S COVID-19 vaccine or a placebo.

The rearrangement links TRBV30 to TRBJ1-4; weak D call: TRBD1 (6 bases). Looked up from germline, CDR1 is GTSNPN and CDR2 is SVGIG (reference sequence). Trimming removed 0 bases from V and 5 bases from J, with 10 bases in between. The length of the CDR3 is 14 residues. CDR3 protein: CAWSVGHGNEKLFF. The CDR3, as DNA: TGTGCCTGGAGTGTGGGACACGGAAATGAAAAACTGTTTTTT.

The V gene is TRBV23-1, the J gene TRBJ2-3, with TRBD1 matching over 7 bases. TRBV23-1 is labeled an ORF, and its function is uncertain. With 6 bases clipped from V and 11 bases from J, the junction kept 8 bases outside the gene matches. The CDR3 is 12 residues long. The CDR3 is CASRHRGEVQYF. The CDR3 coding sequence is TGCGCCAGCAGGCACAGGGGAGAGGTGCAGTATTTT.

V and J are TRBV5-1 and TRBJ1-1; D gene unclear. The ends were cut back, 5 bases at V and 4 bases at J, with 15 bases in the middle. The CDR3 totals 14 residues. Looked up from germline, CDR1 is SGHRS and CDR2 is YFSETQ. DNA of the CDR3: TGCGCCAGCAGGCGGGGTGGAGGTCTCACTGAAGCTTTCTTT. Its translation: CASRRGGGLTEAFF. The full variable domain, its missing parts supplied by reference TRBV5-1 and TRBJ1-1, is KAGVTQTPRYLIKTRGQQVTLSCSPISGHRSVSWYQQTPGQGLQFLFEYFSETQRNKGNFPGRFSGRQFSNSRSEMNVSTLELGDSALYLCASRRGGGLTEAFFGQGTRLTVV.

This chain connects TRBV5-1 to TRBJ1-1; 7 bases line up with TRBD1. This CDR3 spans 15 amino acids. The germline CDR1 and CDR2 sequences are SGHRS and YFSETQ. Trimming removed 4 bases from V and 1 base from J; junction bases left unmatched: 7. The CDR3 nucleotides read TGCGCCAGCAGCCCGAAGGGGGCCCCGAACACTGAAGCTTTCTTT. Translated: CASSPKGAPNTEAFF.

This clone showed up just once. CDR3 sequence reads: CASSSIKTAQETQYF. The CDR3 coding sequence is TGTGCCAGCAGCTCGATTAAGACAGCTCAAGAGACCCAGTACTTC. This chain links TRBV11-2 with TRBJ2-5, with a weak D call TRBD1 (5 bases). This CDR3 spans 15 amino acids. Trimming stripped 4 bases from V and 2 bases from J, with 14 bases between. Germline V gene sequence: CDR1 SGHAT, CDR2 FQNNGV.

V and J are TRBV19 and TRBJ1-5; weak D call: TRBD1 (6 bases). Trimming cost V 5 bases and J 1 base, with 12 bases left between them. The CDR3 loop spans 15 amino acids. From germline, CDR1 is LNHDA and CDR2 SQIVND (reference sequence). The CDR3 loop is CASSVQGQSNQPQHF. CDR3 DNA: TGTGCCAGTAGTGTCCAAGGACAGAGCAATCAGCCCCAGCATTTT. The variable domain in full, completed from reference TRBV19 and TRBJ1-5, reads DGGITQSPKYLFRKEGQNVTLSCEQNLNHDAMYWYRQDPGQGLRLIYYSQIVNDFQKGDIAEGYSVSREKKESFPLTVTSAQKNPTAFYLCASSVQGQSNQPQHFGDGTRLSIL.

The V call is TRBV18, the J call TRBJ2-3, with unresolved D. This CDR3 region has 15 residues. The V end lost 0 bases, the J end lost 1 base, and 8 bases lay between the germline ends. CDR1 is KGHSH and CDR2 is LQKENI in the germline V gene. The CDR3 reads CASSPPRPGTDTQYF. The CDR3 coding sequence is TGTGCCAGCTCACCACCCCGCCCAGGCACAGATACGCAGTATTTT.

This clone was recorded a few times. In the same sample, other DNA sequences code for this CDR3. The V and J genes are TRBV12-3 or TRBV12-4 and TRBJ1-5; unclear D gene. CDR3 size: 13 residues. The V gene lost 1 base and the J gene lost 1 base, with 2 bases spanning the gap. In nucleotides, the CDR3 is TGTGCCAGCAGTTTAGTCAGCAATCAGCCCCAGCATTTT. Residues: CASSLVSNQPQHF.

The DNA of the CDR3 is TGTGCCAGCAGTTACTACGGCACCGGGGAGCTGTTTTTT. Its translation: CASSYYGTGELFF. This rearrangement joins TRBV6-2 or TRBV6-3 to TRBJ2-2; D is uncertain. In germline, CDR1 is MNHEY, CDR2 SVGEGT. Trimming left V 1 base short and J 4 bases short, with 4 bases between. The CDR3 has 13 amino acids.

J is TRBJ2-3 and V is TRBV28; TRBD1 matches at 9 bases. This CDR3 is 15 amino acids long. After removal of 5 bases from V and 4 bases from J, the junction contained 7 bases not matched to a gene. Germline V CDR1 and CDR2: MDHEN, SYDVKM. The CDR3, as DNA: TGTGCCAGCAGTCTACAGGGGGCTTGGGCAGATACGCAGTATTTT. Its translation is CASSLQGAWADTQYF.

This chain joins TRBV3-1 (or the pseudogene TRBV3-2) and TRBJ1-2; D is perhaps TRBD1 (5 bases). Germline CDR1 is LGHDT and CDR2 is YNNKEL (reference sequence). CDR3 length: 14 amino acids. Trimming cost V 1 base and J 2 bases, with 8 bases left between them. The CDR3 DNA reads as TGTGCCAGCAGCCAAGTGGGGGTCAACTATGGCTACACCTTC. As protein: CASSQVGVNYGYTF.

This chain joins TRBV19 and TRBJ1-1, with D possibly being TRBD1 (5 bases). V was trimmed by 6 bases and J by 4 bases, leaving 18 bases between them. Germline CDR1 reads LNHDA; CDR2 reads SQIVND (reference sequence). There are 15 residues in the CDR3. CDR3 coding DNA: TGTGCCAGTAGCACTCAGGGAACCCCTAGCACTGAAGCTTTCTTT. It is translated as CASSTQGTPSTEAFF.

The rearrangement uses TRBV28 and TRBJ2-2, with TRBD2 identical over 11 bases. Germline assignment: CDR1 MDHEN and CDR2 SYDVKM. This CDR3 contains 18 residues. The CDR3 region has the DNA TGTGCGTCCCTTTTTGGGGCTAGCGGGAGGCGGAACACCGGGGAGCTGTTTTTT. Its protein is CASLFGASGRRNTGELFF.

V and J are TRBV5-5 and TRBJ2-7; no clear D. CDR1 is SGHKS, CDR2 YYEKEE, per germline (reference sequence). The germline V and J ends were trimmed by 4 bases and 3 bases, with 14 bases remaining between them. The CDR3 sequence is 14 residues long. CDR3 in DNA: TGTGCCAGCAGCGCGCCTGACATTAACTACGAGCAGTACTTC. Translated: CASSAPDINYEQYF. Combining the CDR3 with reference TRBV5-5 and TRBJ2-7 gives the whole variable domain DAGVTQSPTHLIKTRGQQVTLRCSPISGHKSVSWYQQVLGQGPQFIFQYYEKEERGRGNFPDRFSARQFPNYSSELNVNALLLGDSALYLCASSAPDINYEQYFGPGTRLTVT.

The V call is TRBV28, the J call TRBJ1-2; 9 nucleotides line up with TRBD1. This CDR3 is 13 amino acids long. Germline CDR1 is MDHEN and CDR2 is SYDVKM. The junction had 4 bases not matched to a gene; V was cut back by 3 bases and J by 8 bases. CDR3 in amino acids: CASSFSDRGGYTF. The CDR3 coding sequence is TGTGCCAGCAGTTTTTCCGACAGGGGGGGCTACACCTTC.